This entry lists 16 T cell receptor beta chains sequenced from one sample in a study of blood T cell repertoires in COVID-19. Generated by immunoSEQ multiplex PCR, the TCRdb table keeps only in-frame clones and is missing some. The sample includes roughly 200,000 clones, 65% to 85% of them seen just once. Sequencing was performed on peripheral blood. All receptors derive from a man aged 35-49 years with active or convalescent COVID-19.

The gene calls are TRBV30 and TRBJ1-2; perhaps TRBD1 as D (5 bases). This CDR3 contains 15 residues. V was trimmed by 3 bases and J by 2 bases, leaving 16 bases between them. Germline loops: CDR1 GTSNPN, CDR2 SVGIG (reference sequence). The CDR3 reads CAWSLGERLNYGYTF. The CDR3 region has the DNA TGTGCCTGGAGCTTAGGGGAACGGTTGAACTATGGCTACACCTTC.

The CDR3 DNA reads TGTGCCAGCTCACCACCGGCAGGGCCTAACTATGGCTACACCTTC. Translation: CASSPPAGPNYGYTF. The rearrangement links TRBV18 to TRBJ1-2, with TRBD1 as a possible D gene (5 bases). The CDR3 length is 15 residues. Between the trimmed V and J ends, which lost 0 bases and 0 bases, there was a span of 8 bases. Germline CDR1 and CDR2: KGHSH and LQKENI.

The rearrangement links TRBV29-1 to TRBJ2-5; 13 bases agree with TRBD2. Looked up from germline, CDR1 is SQVTM and CDR2 is ANQGSEA. With V trimmed by 7 bases and J by 5 bases, 7 bases remained unmatched. The length of the CDR3 is 14 residues. For the CDR3, the DNA is TGCAGCGAAACTAGCGGGAGGGCCGGGGAGACCCAGTACTTC. Translating gives CSETSGRAGETQYF.

This clone was counted a few times. The V and J genes are TRBV7-9 and TRBJ1-2; D gene uncertain. CDR3 length equals 14 residues. Per germline, CDR1 SEHNR and CDR2 FQNEAQ (reference sequence). The ends were cut back, 0 bases at V and 4 bases at J, with 9 bases in the middle. CDR3 residues: CASSLAVAVYGYTF. DNA for the CDR3: TGTGCCAGCAGCTTAGCGGTGGCAGTCTATGGCTACACCTTC. Full variable domain (remainder filled in from reference TRBV7-9 and TRBJ1-2): DTGVSQNPRHKITKRGQNVTFRCDPISEHNRLYWYRQTLGQGPEFLTYFQNEAQLEKSRLLSDRFSAERPKGSFSTLEIQRTEQGDSAMYLCASSLAVAVYGYTFGSGTRLTVV.

CDR3 in DNA: TGTGCCAGCAGCTTGGACCCCGGGGACGAGCAGTACTTC. Translated: CASSLDPGDEQYF. The chain carries TRBV7-3 and TRBJ2-7, with D perhaps TRBD2 (5 bases). This CDR3 contains 13 residues. Germline assignment: CDR1 SGHTA and CDR2 FQGTGA. With 3 bases removed from V and 5 bases from J, the gap between germline ends came to 11 bases.

V gene TRBV7-3 combines with J gene TRBJ1-6, with D uncertain. Germline V gene data show CDR1 as SGHTA and CDR2 as FQGTGA. Trimming took 4 bases from V and 10 from J, leaving 14 bases between them. The CDR3 is 14 amino acids. CDR3 nucleotides: TGTGCCAGCAGCTCGGGGTCCGTCGGATCACCCCTCCACTTT. It yields the protein CASSSGSVGSPLHF.

The genes are TRBV2 and TRBJ2-3, with TRBD2 as a possible D gene (6 bases). The CDR3 has 16 residues. The germline V gene has CDR1 SNHLY and CDR2 FYNNEI. Trimming cost V 6 bases and J 3 bases, with 19 bases left between them. CDR3 in amino acids: CASSPGWERATDTQYF. CDR3 DNA sequence: TGTGCCAGCAGCCCTGGGTGGGAGCGGGCGACAGATACGCAGTATTTT.

The genes are TRBV11-2 and TRBJ2-4; 9 nucleotides agree with TRBD1. CDR1 and CDR2 (germline): SGHAT, FQNNGV. CDR3 size: 14 residues. V dropped 4 bases and J dropped 4; count of bases not matched to a gene: 2. CDR3 protein: CASSSGTGKNIQYF. DNA of the CDR3: TGTGCCAGCAGCTCAGGGACAGGGAAAAACATTCAGTACTTC.

The chain links TRBV9 to TRBJ2-5, with D tentatively TRBD2 (6 bases). Looked up from germline, CDR1 is SGDLS and CDR2 is YYNGEE. Trimming shortened V by 4 bases and J by 2 bases, and 12 bases separated the two germline ends. The CDR3 sequence is 14 residues long. In DNA, the CDR3 is TGTGCCAGCAGCACACAAGGAGGGCAAGAGACCCAGTACTTC. Its protein is CASSTQGGQETQYF.

V and J are TRBV6-2 or TRBV6-3 and TRBJ1-5, with TRBD1 matching 11 bases. Losses at the gene ends were 6 bases for V and 6 bases for J; bases not matched to a gene: 7. The CDR3 has 15 residues. Germline loops: CDR1 MNHEY, CDR2 SVGEGT. CDR3 region: CASSPGTGGGQPQHF. CDR3 sequence (DNA): TGTGCCAGCAGCCCAGGGACAGGGGGTGGTCAGCCCCAGCATTTT.

This clone was seen at least ten times. This CDR3 is CASMSGLGYGYTF. The CDR3 bases are TGTGCCAGTATGAGCGGGCTTGGATATGGCTACACCTTC. The chain joins TRBV19 to TRBJ1-2; D is unresolved. V dropped 7 bases and J dropped 5 bases, with 14 bases sitting between them. Per germline, CDR1 LNHDA and CDR2 SQIVND (reference sequence). This CDR3 is 13 amino acids long.

This clone occurred once. The rearrangement links TRBV6-1 to TRBJ2-1, with D possibly being TRBD2 (6 bases). V lost 2 bases to trimming and J lost 6 bases, with 17 bases between them. Germline V CDR1 and CDR2: MNHNS, SASEGT. CDR3 length: 16 residues. CDR3 sequence (DNA): TGTGCCAGCAGTGAAATTCACGGGAGTGCGGGCAATGAGCAGTTCTTC. This codes for CASSEIHGSAGNEQFF.

This chain links TRBV24-1 with TRBJ1-2; D is perhaps TRBD1 (5 bases). V gave up 5 bases and J gave up 7 bases, with 13 bases separating them. Germline V gene sequence: CDR1 KGHDR, CDR2 SFDVKD. CDR3 length equals 13 residues. As DNA, the CDR3 is TGTGCCACCAGTGGAAGGGGCGCGTTTGGCTACACCTTC. This translates into CATSGRGAFGYTF.

This clone was counted a few times. The V gene is TRBV25-1, the J gene TRBJ2-3; perhaps TRBD2 as D (6 bases). Germline lookup yields CDR1 MGHDK and CDR2 SYGVNS. The CDR3 is 14 amino acids. Trimming pared 9 bases from V and 2 bases from J, leaving 15 bases between. The CDR3 nucleotides are TGTGCCAGTTCAGGGTGGAGGGACACAGATACGCAGTATTTT. Translated: CASSGWRDTDTQYF.

The chain combines TRBV30 with TRBJ1-5; D not certain. Trimming removed 3 bases at V and 0 bases at J, with 9 bases between. Germline loops: CDR1 GTSNPN, CDR2 SVGIG (reference sequence). The CDR3 is made up of 14 amino acids. The CDR3 loop is CAWSYGNSNQPQHF. CDR3 bases: TGTGCCTGGAGCTACGGGAATAGCAATCAGCCCCAGCATTTT.

This clone has only a few counts. J is TRBJ2-1 and V is TRBV20-1; a possible D gene is TRBD2 (5 bases). With 3 bases removed from V and 4 bases from J, the gap between germline ends came to 13 bases. The CDR3 contains 14 residues. Germline V CDR1 and CDR2: DFQATT, SNEGSKA (reference sequence). CDR3 bases: TGCAGTGCTAGTAGGGAGAATACTTACAATGAGCAGTTCTTC. This gives the protein CSASRENTYNEQFF.